The present T cell receptor beta chain was sequenced within a study of identifying expanded T cells in peripheral blood (dated by TCRdb to about 2019). About the full investigation: Separate aliquots of the same genomic DNA pool were sequenced to produce technical replicates, and four replicates were compared in pairs.

During the collection period, no infections or other immune events were recorded for the healthy donors. Blood repertoires from healthy donors were used as a training cohort for calibrating time-dependent variance in a beta-binomial model of differential abundance of T-cell clones. The training cohort was composed of roughly ten healthy donors, 3 female and 7 male. An age range of about 29 to 65 years, with an average of roughly 45 years, was recorded for the donors. Obtained from a commercial supplier, whole blood was collected from each healthy donor at three time points set around 14 days apart. For immunosequencing, genomic DNA was extracted from whole blood that had not been sorted. The full study reports these points: In all healthy donors, the variance in clone template counts between samples taken two weeks apart rose significantly as total template count increased. The binomial model flagged around 1.3 differentially abundant clones between technical replicates, compared with about 16 over about two weeks and 19 over around four weeks. The authors expected biological variance in healthy repertoires might increase further over much longer intervals such as months to years. Both the number of clones called differentially abundant and the false-positive rate were significantly reduced by the beta-binomial model across all healthy-donor time intervals.

The immunoSEQ Assay, which relies on bias-controlled multiplex PCR amplification of genomic DNA, was used to profile TCRbeta CDR3 regions. The study's processing was this. The absolute abundance of each unique TCRbeta CDR3 region was quantified after sequences were collapsed and filtered. Differential abundance was assessed using a binomial (Fisher-equivalent) model and a beta-binomial model in which time-dependent variance fitted from healthy donors was added. Clones with fewer than 5 combined templates were removed, and differential abundance was called for clones with a Benjamini-Hochberg FDR below 0.01. Beta-binomial variance was modeled as a function of total template count across the two samples using the form v = (b*log(k)+a)^2. In TCRdb, the immuneACCESS table is reduced to in-frame sequences with V and J assigned. These tables do not hold every clone; where another copy was compared, an unresolved V gene accounts for under half, and the others remain unexplained. D and trimming were read from the DNA, whereas the V and J calls and clone size are those reported in that table. Within this sample are 90,000 or so clones, with 88% of them counted one time only. Roughly 20% of the sample is held by the ten biggest clonotypes.

Trimming takes 7 bases from V and 6 bases from J, and the germline ends sit 13 bases apart. The CDR3 goes from the cysteine to the phenylalanine over 13 residues. Only the CDR3 portion is preserved as DNA: 39 bases, with reading frame beginning at the first base. Sequences SGHTA (CDR1) and FQGNSA (CDR2) are obtained from the germline V gene. Concerning this clone itself: Its target antigen remains unknown. Per-base qualities were not stored, and no clone one base away is much larger.

The rearrangement combines TRBV7-2 with TRBJ1-5; the D gene assignment is ambiguous. This clonotype originated in a person between 18 and 75 years old in good health. The sample consisted of blood. The DNA sequence is given as TGTGCCAGCAACCCTAGCTCGGGTCAGCCCCAGCATTTT. It specifies CASNPSSGQPQHF.